A single T cell receptor beta chain is shown here with its context. CDR3 length equals 14 residues. Per germline, CDR1 SQVTM and CDR2 ANQGSEA. Trimming took 4 bases from V and 2 from J, leaving 14 bases between them. Reverse transcription of roughly 0.5 to 1 ug RNA was carried out with random hexamers. Multiplex PCR with immunoSEQ amplified the TCR beta CDR3 across 54 Vbeta and 13 Jbeta. A single record per CDR3 protein comes from TCRdb applying MiXCR to the immunoSEQ multiplex PCR reads. The table lists roughly 100,000 distinct CDR3 sequences, around 94% of them singletons. The sequenced target, TCR beta, came from blood CD8+ and CD4+ T cells. The record originates from a study of CD8 T cells in Susac syndrome.

This receptor was identified in a human donor with Susac syndrome. This chain links TRBV29-1 with TRBJ1-1, with D possibly being TRBD1 (6 bases). Sequenced material: CD8+ T cells from PBMCs. This CDR3 is CSVGSGTSNTEAFF. As DNA, the CDR3 is TGCAGCGTTGGATCAGGGACATCTAACACTGAAGCTTTCTTT.